The 22 T cell receptor beta chains given below trace back to one sample, sequenced in a study of shared clonotypes between healthy human individuals. Here immunoSEQ multiplex PCR was the method, and the copy in TCRdb shows in-frame clones only, minus some. Here the sample spans roughly 2 million clones, approximately 94% being singletons. What was sequenced was naive CD4+ T cells sorted from blood. Specified subset: CD45RA+ positively selected. All receptors come from a man aged 18 to 30 in good health.

This clone was counted a single time. The chain links TRBV18 to TRBJ2-3; D possibly corresponds to TRBD1 (6 bases). The germline gives CDR1 KGHSH, CDR2 LQKENI. CDR3 length: 13 amino acids. Trimming removed 8 bases at V and 3 bases at J, with 12 bases between. Written as DNA, the CDR3 is TGTGCCAGCGGACAGTCTGGAACAGATACGCAGTATTTT. This translates into CASGQSGTDTQYF. Filled out from reference TRBV18 and TRBJ2-3, the complete variable domain reads NAGVMQNPRHLVRRRGQEARLRCSPMKGHSHVYWYRQLPEEGLKFMVYLQKENIIDESGMPKERFSAEFPKEGPSILRIQQVVRGDSAAYFCASGQSGTDTQYFGPGTRLTVL.

This chain uses TRBV28 with TRBJ1-1, with 7 bases identical to TRBD1. This CDR3 is 12 amino acids long. V lost 7 bases to trimming and J lost 11 bases; unmatched junction nucleotides: 10. Per the germline V gene, CDR1 is MDHEN and CDR2 is SYDVKM. The CDR3 DNA reads as TGTGCCAGCACCGCTCAGGGGGTGTATGCTTTCTTT. It yields the protein CASTAQGVYAFF.

The chain is built from TRBV11-3 and TRBJ1-2, with D perhaps matching TRBD1 (6 bases). Per germline, CDR1 SGHNT and CDR2 YENEEA. There are 18 residues in the CDR3. Deletions cut 0 bases from V and 0 bases from J, with 17 bases between. The CDR3 sequence is CASSLDFSRDTSNYGYTF. Here the CDR3 DNA reads TGTGCCAGCAGCTTAGATTTTTCGCGGGACACCTCTAACTATGGCTACACCTTC.

The rearrangement uses TRBV4-1 and TRBJ1-4, with D unclear. This CDR3 contains 16 residues. Trimming took 4 bases from V and 0 from J, leaving 12 bases between them. Looked up from germline, CDR1 is MGHRA and CDR2 is YSYEKL. For the CDR3, the DNA is TGCGCCAGCAGCCCTCAAAGCCCCGCAACTAATGAAAAACTGTTTTTT. Translation: CASSPQSPATNEKLFF.

The chain recombines TRBV19 with TRBJ1-5; D ambiguous. Trimming pared 4 bases from V and 1 base from J, leaving 11 bases between. CDR3 length: 15 residues. The germline CDR1 and CDR2 sequences are LNHDA and SQIVND (reference sequence). The CDR3 nucleotides read TGTGCCAGTAGTACCTTGACCGGGAGCAATCAGCCCCAGCATTTT. Translation gives CASSTLTGSNQPQHF.

In its sample, this clone was seen once. The chain has TRBV28 and TRBJ1-2, with D unresolved. This CDR3 has 14 amino acids. V shed 3 bases and J shed 6 bases, with 14 bases lying between them. Germline values: CDR1 MDHEN, CDR2 SYDVKM. The CDR3 protein is CASSLGSGVNGYTF. For the CDR3, the DNA is TGTGCCAGCAGTTTGGGAAGCGGCGTTAATGGCTACACCTTC.

In nucleotides, the CDR3 is TGTGCCAGCAGCGCTGGCAGGGTCAACACCGGGGAGCTGTTTTTT. Translating it yields CASSAGRVNTGELFF. The chain recombines TRBV27 with TRBJ2-2, with D possibly matching TRBD1 (5 bases). Trimming pared 6 bases from V and 2 bases from J, leaving 13 bases between. Germline CDR1 reads MNHEY; CDR2 reads SMNVEV (reference sequence). The CDR3 contains 15 residues.

The chain carries TRBV7-9 and TRBJ2-7; D call uncertain. This CDR3 spans 13 amino acids. CDR1 and CDR2 (germline): SEHNR, FQNEAQ (reference sequence). V was pared by 4 bases and J by 3 bases, with 10 bases between. DNA of the CDR3: TGTGCCAGCAGCTCCGACCTAGTCTACGAGCAGTACTTC. Its protein product is CASSSDLVYEQYF.

This sequence joins TRBV7-2 and TRBJ1-2, with a weak D call TRBD1 (5 bases). The CDR3 loop spans 13 amino acids. The V gene lost 4 bases and the J gene lost 7 bases, with 13 bases spanning the gap. The germline V gene encodes CDR1 SGHTA and CDR2 FQGNSA. As DNA, the CDR3 is TGTGCCAGCAGCTCCGGGACCCTCGCTGGCTACACCTTC. Translation gives CASSSGTLAGYTF.

The V and J genes are TRBV18 and TRBJ2-7; a weak D match, TRBD2 (6 bases). V was pared by 7 bases and J by 2 bases, with 12 bases between. Germline V gene sequence: CDR1 KGHSH, CDR2 LQKENI. The CDR3 extends over 13 amino acids. The CDR3 protein is CASFRRAPYEQYF. CDR3 DNA sequence: TGTGCCAGCTTCCGGAGGGCCCCCTACGAGCAGTACTTC.

The V and J genes are TRBV6-6 and TRBJ2-2; 9 bases line up with TRBD1. V lost 6 bases and J lost 5; bases outside the gene matches: 7. The CDR3 totals 15 residues. Germline V gives CDR1 MNHNY, CDR2 SVGAGI (reference sequence). The CDR3 DNA follows: TGTGCCAGCAGCCCCGACAGGGGGAGAACCGGGGAGCTGTTTTTT. Its translation: CASSPDRGRTGELFF.

This chain joins TRBV5-1 and TRBJ1-3; D is unclear. V lost 1 base and J 0 bases, leaving 14 bases between the germline ends. Looked up from germline, CDR1 is SGHRS and CDR2 is YFSETQ. The CDR3 extends over 17 amino acids. In DNA, the CDR3 is TGCGCCAGCAGCTTGTCGTGGACCGTAGACTCTGGAAACACCATATATTTT. Its protein product is CASSLSWTVDSGNTIYF.

The chain carries TRBV12-1 and TRBJ1-6. TRBV12-1 is labeled a pseudogene. This CDR3 contains 18 residues. In DNA, the CDR3 is TGTGCCAGCAGCTTTTTTTCGGCAGCGAGCTCCTATAATTCACCCCTCCACTTT. Its protein is CASSFFSAASSYNSPLHF.

This chain links TRBV6-5 with TRBJ1-2, with 7 bases fitting TRBD1. Per germline, CDR1 MNHEY and CDR2 SVGAGI. The CDR3 length is 12 residues. V was pared by 4 bases and J by 14 bases, with 10 bases of the junction left unmatched. DNA for the CDR3: TGTGCCAGCAGTTTTCGACAGGGCTCCTTTACCTTC. Encoded protein: CASSFRQGSFTF.

The chain couples TRBV30 to TRBJ1-4, with D maybe TRBD1 (5 bases). V lost 0 bases, J lost 2 bases, and 10 bases lay in between. CDR3 size: 15 residues. Germline V gene data show CDR1 as GTSNPN and CDR2 as SVGIG (reference sequence). The CDR3 sequence is CAWSVAGGTNEKLFF. For the CDR3, the DNA is TGTGCCTGGAGTGTAGCTGGGGGGACTAATGAAAAACTGTTTTTT.

Details on this clone: At one boundary the junction diverges from the germline segment, which might be a read error. This chain joins TRBV10-3 and TRBJ2-5, with TRBD2 as a possible D gene (6 bases). Germline V gives CDR1 ENHRY, CDR2 SYGVKD. The CDR3 consists of 17 residues. As DNA, the CDR3 is TGTGCCATTAGTGGAGGGAGTCAAGGAGTGGTGGGAAAGACCCAGTACTTC. Its protein is CAISGGSQGVVGKTQYF.

The rearrangement links TRBV2 to TRBJ2-7, with D possibly TRBD2 on 5 matching bases. This CDR3 is built from 11 residues. The V and J ends lost 6 bases and 9 bases respectively, with 12 bases between them. Germline assignment: CDR1 SNHLY and CDR2 FYNNEI. This CDR3 is CASSATSGQYF. The CDR3 DNA sequence: TGTGCCAGCAGCGCAACAAGCGGGCAGTACTTC.

J is TRBJ1-4 and V is TRBV4-1; 8 positions match TRBD1. The V gene end was trimmed by 1 base and the J gene end by 6 bases; junction bases not matched to a gene: 10. CDR3 length equals 17 residues. Germline-derived CDR1 and CDR2 are MGHRA and YSYEKL. In nucleotides, the CDR3 is TGCGCCAGCAGCCAAGGGTCCGGGCAGGGGGCTTATGAAAAACTGTTTTTT. Translating it yields CASSQGSGQGAYEKLFF.

The V and J genes are TRBV30 and TRBJ2-2; tentative D call: TRBD2 (6 bases). This CDR3 contains 14 residues. The germline CDR1 and CDR2 sequences are GTSNPN and SVGIG (reference sequence). The ends were cut back, 8 bases at V and 1 base at J, with 14 bases in the middle. The CDR3 DNA is TGTGCCGAAGGTGGGGGGTGGAACACCGGGGAGCTGTTTTTT. Translating gives CAEGGGWNTGELFF. Complete variable domain (other parts from reference TRBV30 and TRBJ2-2): SQTIHQWPATLVQPVGSPLSLECTVEGTSNPNLYWYRQAAGRGLQLLFYSVGIGQISSEVPQNLSASRPQDRQFILSSKKLLLSDSGFYLCAEGGGWNTGELFFGEGSRLTVL.

V usage is TRBV5-4 and J usage is TRBJ2-2, with TRBD2 as a possible D gene (6 bases). CDR1 is SGHNT and CDR2 is YYREEE in the germline V gene (reference sequence). Deletions cut 4 bases from V and 3 bases from J, with 13 bases between. The CDR3 contains 15 residues. The chain's CDR3 is CASSIGTLDTGELFF. Written as DNA, the CDR3 is TGTGCCAGCAGCATCGGGACTCTTGACACCGGGGAGCTGTTTTTT.

The V gene is TRBV5-4, the J gene TRBJ2-5, with D perhaps TRBD2 (5 bases). The CDR3 totals 15 residues. Germline lookup yields CDR1 SGHNT and CDR2 YYREEE (reference sequence). Trimming removed 0 bases from V and 5 bases from J, with 14 bases in between. CDR3 region: CASSLGGGVLETQYF. The CDR3, as DNA: TGTGCCAGCAGCTTGGGAGGAGGAGTGTTGGAGACCCAGTACTTC.

The V and J genes are TRBV5-6 and TRBJ2-1, with 7 bases that match TRBD2. CDR3 length: 16 residues. V lost 3 bases, J lost 0 bases, and 6 bases stayed unmatched. Germline values: CDR1 SGHDT, CDR2 YYEEEE. Written as DNA, the CDR3 is TGTGCCAGCAGCTCCCCGGGGGGAAGCTCCTACAATGAGCAGTTCTTC. Its translation: CASSSPGGSSYNEQFF.